Listed below are T cell receptor beta chains from one sample, sequenced in a study of shared clonotypes between healthy human individuals. TCRdb's copy holds only in-frame clones and misses some; the assay was immunoSEQ multiplex PCR. The sample holds about 2.4 million clones; around nine tenths are singletons and the top ten take 0.14%. The sequenced material came from naive CD4+ T cells sorted from blood. All receptors come from a man younger than 35 in good health. The CDR3 runs from the conserved cysteine through the conserved F or W. A D gene is named only where the DNA matches it firmly. The size entry is marked missing in some rows and otherwise reads once, few, many or a size class.

clone_size,d_call,j_call,v_call,cdr3_nt,cdr3_aa
NA,NA,TRBJ1-2,TRBV15,TGTGCCACCAGCAGAGAGGGAGGGGGCTATGGCTACACCTTC,CATSREGGGYGYTF
NA,TRBD1,TRBJ2-7,TRBV29-1,TGCAGCGTTGGCATAGGGACAGGGGCCTCCTACGAGCAGTACTTC,CSVGIGTGASYEQYF
NA,TRBD1,TRBJ2-7,TRBV27,TGTGCCAGCAGTTTGGGACAGGGCCACCCCTACGAGCAGTACTTC,CASSLGQGHPYEQYF
NA,TRBD1,TRBJ2-1,TRBV5-1,TGCGCCAGCAGCTCCCTAGGGACAGGGGACTACAATGAGCAGTTCTTC,CASSSLGTGDYNEQFF
NA,NA,TRBJ2-2,TRBV11-3,TGTGCCAGCAGCTTCCAAGAAGATACCGGGGAGCTGTTTTTT,CASSFQEDTGELFF
NA,TRBD2,TRBJ2-3,TRBV7-9,TGTGCCAGCAGCTTCCTAGCGGGGGGCACAGATACGCAGTATTTT,CASSFLAGGTDTQYF
NA,TRBD1,TRBJ1-1,TRBV2,TGTGCCAGCAGTGTACAGGGGGCTTGGACTGAAGCTTTCTTT,CASSVQGAWTEAFF
NA,NA,TRBJ1-1,TRBV7-8,TGTGCCAGCAGCTTAGGCCACGGCACTGAAGCTTTCTTT,CASSLGHGTEAFF
NA,TRBD2,TRBJ2-1,TRBV10-1,TGCGCCAGCAGTGAAACGGGAGGGTCCTACAATGAGCAGTTCTTC,CASSETGGSYNEQFF
NA,TRBD1,TRBJ1-6,TRBV19,TGTGCCAGCAATATTTTCCGGGACAGGGACAATTCACCCCTCCACTTT,CASNIFRDRDNSPLHF
NA,NA,TRBJ2-3,TRBV9,TGTGCCAGCAGCGCCATGGCGGATACGCAGTATTTT,CASSAMADTQYF
NA,NA,TRBJ1-2,TRBV6-5,TGTGCCAGCAGGATGGGGGTTCTGGGCTACACCTTC,CASRMGVLGYTF
NA,TRBD1,TRBJ1-6,TRBV9,TGTGCCAGCAGCGTAGGGGACAGGGGTAATTCACCCCTCCACTTT,CASSVGDRGNSPLHF
few,NA,TRBJ1-1,TRBV9,TGTGCCAGCAGCACCGAGAAGGTGAACACTGAAGCTTTCTTT,CASSTEKVNTEAFF
NA,TRBD1,TRBJ2-1,TRBV19,TGTGCCAGTAAGGGGTCGGGACAGGGGAGGAATGAGCAGTTCTTC,CASKGSGQGRNEQFF
once,NA,TRBJ1-1,TRBV5-1,TGCGCCAGCAGCTTGGACTCCCGGGGCACTGAAGCTTTCTTT,CASSLDSRGTEAFF
NA,NA,TRBJ1-4,TRBV11-2,TGTGCCAGCAGCTTGAGGATGGGTGAAAAACTGTTTTTT,CASSLRMGEKLFF
NA,TRBD2,TRBJ2-1,TRBV5-6,TGTGCCAGACCCGCCGGGACTAGCGAGTACAATGAGCAGTTCTTC,CARPAGTSEYNEQFF
NA,NA,TRBJ2-7,TRBV6-5,TGTGCCACCCGACAGGTTTACGAGCAGTACTTC,CATRQVYEQYF
NA,TRBD1,TRBJ2-3,TRBV7-9,TGTGCCAGCAGCCCGGGACAGTCAACGGGAGATACGCAGTATTTT,CASSPGQSTGDTQYF
NA,NA,TRBJ2-3,TRBV30,TGTGCCTGGAGTTTACAAGATACGCAGTATTTT,CAWSLQDTQYF
NA,TRBD2,TRBJ2-5,TRBV5-4,TGTGCCAGCAGCTCGCTAGCGGCTGGCCCGGAGACCCAGTACTTC,CASSSLAAGPETQYF
NA,NA,TRBJ2-2,TRBV10-1,TGCGCCAGCAGTGGCCAGAGCACCGGGGAGCTGTTTTTT,CASSGQSTGELFF
NA,TRBD1,TRBJ2-5,TRBV13,TGTGCCAGCAGCGCCGGACAGGTATTGGAGACCCAGTACTTC,CASSAGQVLETQYF
once,NA,TRBJ1-4,TRBV5-1,TGCGCCAGCAGCCCGGGACGGTCCGCAACTAATGAAAAACTGTTTTTT,CASSPGRSATNEKLFF
NA,NA,TRBJ2-7,TRBV5-4,TGTGCCAGCAGCTTGGCAGGGGGGGGGTACTACGAGCAGTACTTC,CASSLAGGGYYEQYF
NA,NA,TRBJ1-1,TRBV6-5,TGTGCCAGCAGCAGGAACGGGAGGGAAGCTTTCTTT,CASSRNGREAFF
NA,NA,TRBJ2-1,TRBV10-2,TGCGCCAGCAGTGCAAGGGAGAATGAGCAGTTCTTC,CASSARENEQFF
once,TRBD1,TRBJ2-7,TRBV6-6,TGTGCCAGCAGTACGACAGGGCTCGAGCAGTACTTC,CASSTTGLEQYF
NA,TRBD2,TRBJ2-7,TRBV5-4,TGTGCCAGCAGCCCTGGACTAGCGGGTACCTACGAGCAGTACTTC,CASSPGLAGTYEQYF
few,TRBD1,TRBJ1-3,TRBV6-1,TGTGCCAGCCGGGACAGGGGCTCTGGAAACACCATATATTTT,CASRDRGSGNTIYF
NA,TRBD2,TRBJ2-3,TRBV7-9,TGTGCCAGCAGCCCAATCATAGGGACTAGCGTGGCAGATACGCAGTATTTT,CASSPIIGTSVADTQYF
NA,NA,TRBJ2-3,TRBV7-2,TGTGCCAGCAGCCCACGCCCTTGGCGGGGAACTAGCACAGATACGCAGTATTTT,CASSPRPWRGTSTDTQYF
NA,NA,TRBJ2-7,TRBV5-1,TGCGCCAGCGCCAGGGAATCCTACGAGCAGTACTTC,CASARESYEQYF
NA,TRBD1,TRBJ1-1,TRBV29-1,TGCAGCGTCCCTAGAGGACAGGGGGCAATAAACACTGAAGCTTTCTTT,CSVPRGQGAINTEAFF
NA,TRBD1,TRBJ2-2,TRBV6-1,TGTGCCAGCTTCTGGGGGACAGGACTGACCGGGGAGCTGTTTTTT,CASFWGTGLTGELFF
NA,NA,TRBJ2-5,TRBV5-1,TGCGCCAGCAGTGCCAACCAAGAGACCCAGTACTTC,CASSANQETQYF
NA,TRBD1,TRBJ2-6,TRBV10-2,TGCGCCACCTCAGGGACAGGGCCCTCTGGGGCCAACGTCCTGACTTTC,CATSGTGPSGANVLTF
NA,TRBD2,TRBJ2-5,TRBV2,TGTGCCAGCAGTGAGAAGCGGGGGGCGTTAGAGACCCAGTACTTC,CASSEKRGALETQYF
NA,NA,TRBJ2-5,TRBV7-9,TGTGCCAGCAGCTTCCGGACAGTTCAAGAGACCCAGTACTTC,CASSFRTVQETQYF
NA,NA,TRBJ2-2,TRBV5-4,TGTGCCAGCAGCCAGTGGGCTAGCGTGGGCGGGGAGCTGTTTTTT,CASSQWASVGGELFF
NA,NA,TRBJ2-7,TRBV7-2,TGTGCCAGCAGCTCCGCCCGGTACGAGCAGTACTTC,CASSSARYEQYF
NA,NA,TRBJ2-5,TRBV10-3,TGTGCCATTGGCGGCTATAAACAAGAGACCCAGTACTTC,CAIGGYKQETQYF
NA,NA,TRBJ2-7,TRBV7-2,TGTGCCAGCAGCTTAGATCCCGGGTGGAGATCCTACGAGCAGTACTTC,CASSLDPGWRSYEQYF
NA,TRBD1,TRBJ2-2,TRBV5-5,TGTGCCAGCAGCCCCACAACAGGGGCCGGGGAGCTGTTTTTT,CASSPTTGAGELFF
NA,TRBD1,TRBJ1-2,TRBV6-4,TGTGCCGGAGGACAGGGTAGGGGTGGCTACACCTTC,CAGGQGRGGYTF
NA,NA,TRBJ2-1,TRBV27,TGTGCCATCCGAGGTTTGGGATTAGGGGCCCATGAGCAGTTCTTC,CAIRGLGLGAHEQFF
NA,TRBD1,TRBJ1-2,TRBV6-6,TGTGCCAGCAGTCCGGACAGGGTGGCGGGTGGCTACACCTTC,CASSPDRVAGGYTF
NA,TRBD1,TRBJ1-2,TRBV6-5,TGTGCCACAAGAAAGGGGGCTGTTTTTGGCTACACCTTC,CATRKGAVFGYTF
NA,TRBD1,TRBJ2-2,TRBV5-1,TGCGCCAGCAGCTTTCAGGGGGCGCGAGGGGAGCTGTTTTTT,CASSFQGARGELFF
NA,TRBD1,TRBJ1-3,TRBV30,TGTGCCTGGAGTACCGGGACAGGGGTTTGGGTAAACACCATATATTTT,CAWSTGTGVWVNTIYF
NA,NA,TRBJ1-1,TRBV28,TGTGCCAGCAGTTTGTCCCTCGGGGGGAACACTGAAGCTTTCTTT,CASSLSLGGNTEAFF
NA,NA,TRBJ2-2,TRBV9,TGTGCCAGCAGCGTACGGGCGAACACCGGGGAGCTGTTTTTT,CASSVRANTGELFF
NA,NA,TRBJ2-1,TRBV10-1,TGCGCCAGCAGGGGGGACGGCCCGCAGGAGTTCTTC,CASRGDGPQEFF
once,TRBD1,TRBJ1-2,TRBV30,TGTGCCTGGAGTGTAAGGGGGCTTAACTATGGCTACACCTTC,CAWSVRGLNYGYTF
NA,NA,TRBJ2-1,TRBV7-3,TGTGCCAGCAGCTTAACGATGACTGTTGGGTTCTTC,CASSLTMTVGFF